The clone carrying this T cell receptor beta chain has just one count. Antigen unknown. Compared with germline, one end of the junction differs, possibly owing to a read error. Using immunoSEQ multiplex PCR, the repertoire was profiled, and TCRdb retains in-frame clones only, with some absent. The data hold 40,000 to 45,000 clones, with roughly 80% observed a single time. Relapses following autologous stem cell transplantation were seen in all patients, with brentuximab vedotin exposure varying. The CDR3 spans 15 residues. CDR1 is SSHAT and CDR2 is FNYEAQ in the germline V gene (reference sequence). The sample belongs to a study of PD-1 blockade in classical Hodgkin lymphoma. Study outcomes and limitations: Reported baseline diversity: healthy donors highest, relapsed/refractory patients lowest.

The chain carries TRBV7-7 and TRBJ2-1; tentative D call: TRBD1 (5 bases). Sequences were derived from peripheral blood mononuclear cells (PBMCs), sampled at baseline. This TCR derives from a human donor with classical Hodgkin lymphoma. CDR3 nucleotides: TGTGCTAGCAGCTTAGGGGCAACCGTGACCAATGAGCAGTTCTTC. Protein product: CASSLGATVTNEQFF.